The present entry profiles one T cell receptor beta chain with its context. The record originates from a study of blood T cell repertoires in COVID-19. Overall study: Specimens from acute and convalescent COVID-19 originated in the United States, Italy and Spain. Sources were T cells, B-cell-depleted T cells, or PBMCs; the material itself was cDNA or gDNA.

CDR3 length: 14 amino acids. The trim removed 8 bases at V and 6 bases at J, leaving 10 bases unmatched. From germline, CDR1 is MNHEY and CDR2 SVGAGI. Sequenced by immunoSEQ multiplex PCR; TCRdb stores in-frame clones only, minus some. The table records about 140,000 clones, about 82% of them present only once. The sequenced sample was peripheral blood. The clonotype comes from a middle-aged man with acute or convalescent COVID-19. The J gene is TRBJ2-3, the V gene TRBV6-5; the match to TRBD2 covers 8 bases. The CDR3 DNA sequence: TGTGCCAGCGGCCCTCGGGGGGGCCAGGATACGCAGTATTTT. Translated: CASGPRGGQDTQYF.